These 22 T cell receptor beta chains originate from one sample sequenced in a study of T cells expressing NK-cell markers. TCRdb re-analyzed the 5' RACE reads; it lists each CDR3 protein once, without DNA. The sample has roughly 120,000 distinct CDR3 sequences. Sequenced material: blood T cells: a sorted CD56 or NKG2C T cell subset, CD4+ or CD8+ T cells, or bulk PBMC T cells (not recorded which). These receptors came from a woman between 18 and 75 years old in good health.

CDR3 sequence reads: CASSSRTGQVEQYF. The chain is built from TRBV7-9 and TRBJ2-7; TCRdb's D gene call, TRBD1, goes unchecked for lack of DNA. CDR1 and CDR2 from the germline V gene are SEHNR and FQNEAQ (reference sequence). There are 14 residues in the CDR3.

The rearrangement links TRBV10-3 to TRBJ2-5; the D call from TCRdb, TRBD2, cannot be confirmed without DNA. This CDR3 is 13 amino acids long. CDR1 and CDR2 (germline): ENHRY, SYGVKD. CDR3 sequence reads: CAIRSGLAETQYF.

The rearrangement joins TRBV20-1 to TRBJ2-1. This CDR3 has 13 amino acids. Germline CDR1 is DFQATT and CDR2 is SNEGSKA (reference sequence). CDR3 in amino acids: CSASGSNYNEQFF.

The rearrangement links TRBV20-1 to TRBJ1-5; with no DNA, the TCRdb D assignment of TRBD1 cannot be verified. The CDR3 has 15 amino acids. Germline V gene lookup returns CDR1 DFQATT and CDR2 SNEGSKA (reference sequence). Here the CDR3 reads CSAPGTEYSNQPQHF.

The V gene is TRBV4-3, the J gene TRBJ2-7; the D call from TCRdb, TRBD2, cannot be confirmed without DNA. CDR3 length: 15 residues. Germline V lookup: CDR1 LGHNA, CDR2 YSLEER. The chain's CDR3 is CASSQAAGARYEQYF.

The rearrangement joins TRBV7-9 to TRBJ2-1; TCRdb selects TRBD1, and the lack of DNA leaves this call unchecked. The CDR3 extends over 15 amino acids. Germline CDR1 reads SEHNR; CDR2 reads FQNEAQ (reference sequence). CDR3 loop: CASSSSGTVYNEQFF.

The gene calls are TRBV24-1 and TRBJ2-3; TCRdb picks TRBD2, but there is no DNA to check that call. Germline V gene lookup returns CDR1 KGHDR and CDR2 SFDVKD. This CDR3 comprises 15 residues. This CDR3 reads CATGPGLVSTDTQYF.

The chain couples TRBV20-1 to TRBJ2-1; TCRdb names TRBD2, which stays unverified in the absence of DNA. This CDR3 has 15 residues. CDR1 is DFQATT and CDR2 is SNEGSKA in the germline V gene (reference sequence). The CDR3 region is CSARDTRFPYNEQFF.

The J gene is TRBJ2-3, the V gene TRBV4-3. In germline, CDR1 is LGHNA, CDR2 YSLEER. This CDR3 spans 16 amino acids. CDR3 protein: CASSQGLPVPTDTQYF.

This chain uses TRBV28 with TRBJ2-1; TCRdb's D gene call, TRBD2, goes unchecked for lack of DNA. Per the germline V gene, CDR1 is MDHEN and CDR2 is SYDVKM. The CDR3 sequence is 15 residues long. This chain's CDR3 is CASSIAGGTYNEQFF.

The V call is TRBV20-1, the J call TRBJ2-7. Germline CDR1 reads DFQATT; CDR2 reads SNEGSKA (reference sequence). CDR3 size: 14 residues. CDR3 amino acids: CSARDQRYSYEQYF.

CDR3 sequence reads: CASSHVGQGFNEQFF. The chain uses TRBV3-1 and TRBJ2-1; TCRdb picks TRBD1, but there is no DNA to check that call. This CDR3 has 15 residues. Germline V gene lookup returns CDR1 LGHDT and CDR2 YNNKEL (reference sequence).

The chain has TRBV7-9 and TRBJ1-4; without DNA, the TCRdb call of TRBD1 cannot be checked. CDR3 size: 14 residues. Germline loops: CDR1 SEHNR, CDR2 FQNEAQ (reference sequence). CDR3 region: CASSLRQGTEKLFF.

The chain's CDR3 is CASSQERGGRDTQYF. The chain couples TRBV4-2 to TRBJ2-3; TCRdb calls TRBD1, which cannot be checked without DNA. Germline assignment: CDR1 LGHNA and CDR2 YNFKEQ. The CDR3 length is 15 residues.

V gene TRBV7-6 combines with J gene TRBJ2-1; TCRdb reports TRBD2, a call that lacks DNA to check it against. CDR3 size: 17 residues. CDR1 and CDR2 from the germline V gene are SGHVS and FNYEAQ. CDR3 amino acids: CASSFDPGLVAYNEQFF.

This chain connects TRBV4-3 to TRBJ2-7. The germline gives CDR1 LGHNA, CDR2 YSLEER. This CDR3 has 16 residues. CDR3: CASSQDRSLSGDEQYF.

This chain's CDR3 is CASSQNWDTSYYEQYF. The chain couples TRBV7-2 to TRBJ2-7; TCRdb outputs TRBD1, but without DNA this stays unchecked. This CDR3 has 16 amino acids. The germline gives CDR1 SGHTA, CDR2 FQGNSA.

This chain connects TRBV27 to TRBJ2-3; TCRdb outputs TRBD2, but without DNA this stays unchecked. Germline V gene sequence: CDR1 MNHEY, CDR2 SMNVEV (reference sequence). The CDR3 is 14 residues long. The CDR3 region is CASRSSGTADTQYF.

The chain combines TRBV9 with TRBJ2-5. In germline, CDR1 is SGDLS, CDR2 YYNGEE. This CDR3 region has 11 residues. CDR3 sequence reads: CASSVDGTQYF.

The gene calls are TRBV5-1 and TRBJ2-7. The CDR3 extends over 13 amino acids. The germline gives CDR1 SGHRS, CDR2 YFSETQ. CDR3 sequence reads: CASRRGDSYEQYF.

The chain uses TRBV24-1 and TRBJ2-1; the TCRdb call, TRBD2, lacks DNA for checking. The CDR3 has 18 residues. Germline V gene sequence: CDR1 KGHDR, CDR2 SFDVKD. The CDR3 spells CATSDSGLAGGPYNEQFF.

This CDR3 reads CASSFSGGENTEAFF. The J gene is TRBJ1-1, the V gene TRBV12-3 or TRBV12-4. The CDR3 runs to 15 residues.